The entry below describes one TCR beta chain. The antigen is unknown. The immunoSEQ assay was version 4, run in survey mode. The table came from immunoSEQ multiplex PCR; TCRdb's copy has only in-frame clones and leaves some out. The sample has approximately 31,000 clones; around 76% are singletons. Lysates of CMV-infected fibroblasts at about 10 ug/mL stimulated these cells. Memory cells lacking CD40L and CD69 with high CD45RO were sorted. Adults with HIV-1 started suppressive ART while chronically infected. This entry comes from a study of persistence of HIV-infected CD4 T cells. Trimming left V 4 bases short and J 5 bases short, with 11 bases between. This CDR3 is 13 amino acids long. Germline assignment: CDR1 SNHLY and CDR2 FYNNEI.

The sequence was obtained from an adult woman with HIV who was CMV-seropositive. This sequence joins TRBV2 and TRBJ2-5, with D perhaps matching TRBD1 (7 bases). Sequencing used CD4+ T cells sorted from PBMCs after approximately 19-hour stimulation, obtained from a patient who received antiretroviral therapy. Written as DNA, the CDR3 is TGTGCCAGCAGTGCACAGGGGAGGGAGACCCAGTACTTC. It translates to CASSAQGRETQYF.